These 9 T cell receptor beta chains were all obtained from the same sample, sequenced in a study of T cells in localized non-small cell lung cancer. Sequenced by immunoSEQ multiplex PCR; TCRdb stores in-frame clones only, minus some. The sample shows several thousand clones, about 15% of them seen only once. The specimen was normal lung tissue next to the tumor, collected before any cancer treatment. These TCRs come from an older male donor with stage II squamous cell lung carcinoma.

The CDR3 sequence: CASSIGGGMDTGELFF. The CDR3 DNA sequence: TGTGCCAGTAGTATAGGGGGAGGGATGGACACCGGGGAGCTGTTTTTT. The chain has TRBV19 and TRBJ2-2; 7 bases fit TRBD2. Germline lookup yields CDR1 LNHDA and CDR2 SQIVND (reference sequence). The trim removed 1 base at V and 3 bases at J, leaving 5 bases unmatched. This CDR3 is 16 amino acids long. The full variable domain, with the rest looked up from reference TRBV19 and TRBJ2-2, is DGGITQSPKYLFRKEGQNVTLSCEQNLNHDAMYWYRQDPGQGLRLIYYSQIVNDFQKGDIAEGYSVSREKKESFPLTVTSAQKNPTAFYLCASSIGGGMDTGELFFGEGSRLTVL.

J is TRBJ1-2 and V is TRBV30; 9 bases line up with TRBD1. The ends lost 4 bases at V and 8 bases at J; junction bases unmatched: 17. This CDR3 has 16 residues. Germline V gene data show CDR1 as GTSNPN and CDR2 as SVGIG (reference sequence). The DNA of the CDR3 is TGTGCCTGGAATGGGGACAGGGCGAATCTCCCTGGGGGCTACACCTTC. Residues: CAWNGDRANLPGGYTF.

This clone was recorded many times. The gene calls are TRBV6-8 and TRBJ1-2; 8 nucleotides agree with TRBD1. After removal of 5 bases from V and 2 bases from J, the junction contained 7 bases not matched to a gene. Germline V gene lookup returns CDR1 MNHGY and CDR2 SAAAGT. The CDR3 loop spans 15 amino acids. Here the CDR3 DNA reads TGTGCCAGCAGTAAAGGACAGGGAGGCAACTATGGCTACACCTTC. It specifies CASSKGQGGNYGYTF.

This clone was seen a few times. This sequence joins TRBV11-3 and TRBJ1-2, with a possible D match to TRBD1 (6 bases). There are 15 residues in the CDR3. Between the trimmed V and J ends, which lost 0 bases and 8 bases, there was a span of 16 bases. CDR1 and CDR2 from the germline V gene are SGHNT and YENEEA. CDR3 residues: CASSLDYRGANGYTF. The CDR3 region has the DNA TGTGCCAGCAGCTTAGATTATCGGGGGGCAAACGGCTACACCTTC. Drawing the rest from reference TRBV11-3 and TRBJ1-2, the complete variable domain is EAGVVQSPRYKIIEKKQPVAFWCNPISGHNTLYWYLQNLGQGPELLIRYENEEAVDDSQLPKDRFSAERLKGVDSTLKIQPAELGDSAVYLCASSLDYRGANGYTFGSGTRLTVV.

This clone was counted a few times. The rearrangement uses TRBV11-3 and TRBJ1-1; tentatively, D is TRBD1 (5 bases). The CDR3 runs 15 residues. The germline V gene encodes CDR1 SGHNT and CDR2 YENEEA. The V and J ends lost 4 bases and 5 bases respectively, with 17 bases between them. The CDR3 region is CASSWGTVGQTEAFF. The CDR3 DNA follows: TGTGCCAGCAGCTGGGGGACCGTCGGACAAACTGAAGCTTTCTTT.

The rearrangement uses TRBV5-1 and TRBJ2-1; D may be TRBD2 (6 bases). Trimming took off 0 bases at V and 6 bases at J, with 13 bases between the two ends. The CDR3 loop spans 15 amino acids. CDR1 and CDR2 (germline): SGHRS, YFSETQ. CDR3 region: CASSLARDFFNEQFF. In nucleotides, the CDR3 is TGCGCCAGCAGCTTGGCCCGGGACTTCTTCAATGAGCAGTTCTTC.

The chain carries TRBV12-5 and TRBJ1-2; D not certain. This CDR3 spans 11 amino acids. In germline, CDR1 is LGHNT, CDR2 FRNRAP. The V end lost 1 base, the J end lost 5 bases, and 2 bases lay between the germline ends. The CDR3 spells CASGLDYGYTF. CDR3 DNA: TGTGCTAGTGGTTTGGATTATGGCTACACCTTC. Combining the CDR3 with reference TRBV12-5 and TRBJ1-2 gives the whole variable domain DARVTQTPRHKVTEMGQEVTMRCQPILGHNTVFWYRQTMMQGLELLAYFRNRAPLDDSGMPKDRFSAEMPDATLATLKIQPSEPRDSAVYFCASGLDYGYTFGSGTRLTVV.

This clone was seen ten or more times. The chain combines TRBV4-1 with TRBJ1-2; D perhaps matches TRBD1 (5 bases). The CDR3 spans 15 residues. Germline CDR1 and CDR2: MGHRA and YSYEKL. The V gene lost 1 base and the J gene lost 4 bases, with 13 bases spanning the gap. The CDR3 loop reads CASSQGWGVGYGYTF. In nucleotides, the CDR3 is TGCGCCAGCAGCCAAGGGTGGGGGGTTGGCTATGGCTACACCTTC.

This clone was observed a handful of times. The chain uses TRBV11-3 and TRBJ2-6; 7 nucleotides agree with TRBD1. Germline assignment: CDR1 SGHNT and CDR2 YENEEA. This CDR3 has 19 residues. J gave up 1 base and V 2 bases, and 11 bases lay outside the gene matches. The DNA of the CDR3 is TGTGCCAGCAGCTTATGGGGAGACAGGGCAATTTCTGGGGCCAACGTCCTGACTTTC. Its translation is CASSLWGDRAISGANVLTF.